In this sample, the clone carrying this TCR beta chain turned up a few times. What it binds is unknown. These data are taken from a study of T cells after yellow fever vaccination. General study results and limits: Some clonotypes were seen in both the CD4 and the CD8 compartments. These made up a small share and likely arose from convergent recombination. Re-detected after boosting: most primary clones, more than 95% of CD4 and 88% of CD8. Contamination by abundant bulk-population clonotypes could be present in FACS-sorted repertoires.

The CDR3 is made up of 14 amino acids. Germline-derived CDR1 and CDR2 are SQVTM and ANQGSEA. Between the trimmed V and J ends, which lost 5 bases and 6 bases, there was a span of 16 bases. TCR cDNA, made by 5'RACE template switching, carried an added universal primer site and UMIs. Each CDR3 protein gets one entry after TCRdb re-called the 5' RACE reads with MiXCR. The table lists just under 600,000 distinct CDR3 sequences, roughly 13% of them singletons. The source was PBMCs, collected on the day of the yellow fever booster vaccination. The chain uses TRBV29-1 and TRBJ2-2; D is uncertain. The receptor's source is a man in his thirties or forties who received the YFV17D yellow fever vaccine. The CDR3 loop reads CSVSNPNPAGELFF. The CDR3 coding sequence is TGCAGCGTTAGTAATCCAAACCCCGCCGGGGAGCTGTTTTTT.